This entry describes one T cell receptor beta chain. Antigen: not known. Germline values: CDR1 LGHNA, CDR2 YNFKEQ. J gave up 0 bases and V 1 base, and 2 bases lay outside the gene matches. The CDR3 extends over 17 amino acids. The data are from a study of CD4 T cells in relation to SARS-CoV-2 and coronaviruses. Study results and limitations: Crossreactive clones expanded significantly less to SARS-CoV-2 than monoreactive clones.

Cryopreserved PBMCs were CD4-enriched, then split into naive and memory cells. Profiling relied on immunoSEQ multiplex PCR, and the TCRdb table lists in-frame clones only, not all of them. The sample shows 58,000 or so clones, around 92% of them seen only once. The chain joins TRBV4-2 to TRBJ2-2; the match to TRBD2 covers 10 bases. Material: naive CD4+ T cells from PBMCs. The subset denotes: naive CD4+ T cells isolated by negative enrichment. This clonotype originated in an adult with COVID-19. This CDR3 is CASSQGLAGANTGELFF. The CDR3 DNA reads as TGTGCCAGCAGCCAAGGGCTAGCGGGAGCGAACACCGGGGAGCTGTTTTTT.